This TCR beta chain derives from a study of cytomegalovirus exposure and HLA in healthy donors. General observations from the study: Later analysis suggested most CMV-associated TCR beta chains were HLA-restricted. The study recorded over 150 TCR beta chains that were cytomegalovirus-associated. Analysis was carried out at a later point, and it linked a missense DCLRE1C variant to TCR beta V- and J-gene trimming.

PCR amplification relied on 60 Vbeta primers (plus 13 Jbeta primers). Measured with immunoSEQ multiplex PCR; TCRdb has only the in-frame clones, and not every one. This table holds about 120,000 clones. Remarks on this clone: Its specificity is unknown.

The CDR3 is 13 residues long. CDR1 is ENHRY, CDR2 SYGVKD, per germline. V was trimmed by 8 bases and J by 4 bases, leaving 14 bases between them. V usage is TRBV10-3 and J usage is TRBJ1-2; maybe TRBD1 (5 bases). The material sequenced was PBMCs. This TCR was recovered from a man aged 30 to 45 in good health and CMV-seronegative. The CDR3 loop reads CAIGSRDFYGYTF. CDR3 in DNA: TGTGCCATCGGGAGTCGGGACTTCTATGGCTACACCTTC.